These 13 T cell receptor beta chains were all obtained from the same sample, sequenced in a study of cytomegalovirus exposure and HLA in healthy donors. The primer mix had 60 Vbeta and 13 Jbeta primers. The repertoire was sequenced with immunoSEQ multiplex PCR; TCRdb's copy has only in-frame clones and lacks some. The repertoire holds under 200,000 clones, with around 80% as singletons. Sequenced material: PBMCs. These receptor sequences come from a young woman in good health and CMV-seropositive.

The DNA of the CDR3 is TGTGCCAGTAGTACCGCGGGGAGGGAGACCCAGTACTTC. This codes for CASSTAGRETQYF. The chain recombines TRBV19 with TRBJ2-5; TRBD2 is a possible D gene (6 bases). From germline, CDR1 is LNHDA and CDR2 SQIVND (reference sequence). CDR3 size: 13 residues. V gave up 4 bases and J gave up 5 bases, with 11 bases separating them.

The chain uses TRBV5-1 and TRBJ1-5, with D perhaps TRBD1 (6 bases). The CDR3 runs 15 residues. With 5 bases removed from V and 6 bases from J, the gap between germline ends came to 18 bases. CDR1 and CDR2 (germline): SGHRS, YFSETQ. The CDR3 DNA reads TGCGCCAGCAGGTTCCGACAGGAATGGGGTCAGCCCCAGCATTTT. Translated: CASRFRQEWGQPQHF.

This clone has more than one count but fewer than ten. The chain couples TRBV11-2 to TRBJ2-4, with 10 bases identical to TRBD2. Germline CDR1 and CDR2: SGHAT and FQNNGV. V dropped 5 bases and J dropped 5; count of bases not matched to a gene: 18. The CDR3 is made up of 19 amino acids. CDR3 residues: CASSLSRFQRGGGENIQYF. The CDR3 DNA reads TGTGCCAGCAGCCTTTCCAGGTTCCAGCGGGGGGGCGGTGAAAACATTCAGTACTTC. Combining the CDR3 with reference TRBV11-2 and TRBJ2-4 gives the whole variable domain EAGVAQSPRYKIIEKRQSVAFWCNPISGHATLYWYQQILGQGPKLLIQFQNNGVVDDSQLPKDRFSAERLKGVDSTLKIQPAKLEDSAVYLCASSLSRFQRGGGENIQYFGAGTRLSVL.

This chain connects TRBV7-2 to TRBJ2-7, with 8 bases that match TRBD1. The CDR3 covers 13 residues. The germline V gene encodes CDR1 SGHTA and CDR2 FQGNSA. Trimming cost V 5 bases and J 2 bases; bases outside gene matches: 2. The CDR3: CASSRDRTYEQYF. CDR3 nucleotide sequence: TGTGCCAGCAGCCGGGACAGGACCTACGAGCAGTACTTC.

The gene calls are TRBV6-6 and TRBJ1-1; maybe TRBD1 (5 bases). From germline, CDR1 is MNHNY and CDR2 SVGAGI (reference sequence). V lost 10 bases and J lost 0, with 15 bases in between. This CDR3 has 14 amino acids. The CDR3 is CATDGGGVNTEAFF. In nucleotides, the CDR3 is TGTGCCACCGACGGGGGGGGTGTGAACACTGAAGCTTTCTTT.

The CDR3 coding sequence is TGTGCCAGCAGTTATGGTAGACAGGTTCTTCCCTACGAGCAGTACTTC. Its protein product is CASSYGRQVLPYEQYF. V gene TRBV6-5 combines with J gene TRBJ2-7, with D maybe TRBD1 (6 bases). Germline values: CDR1 MNHEY, CDR2 SVGAGI. The CDR3 length is 16 residues. V dropped 3 bases and J dropped 2 bases, with 17 bases sitting between them.

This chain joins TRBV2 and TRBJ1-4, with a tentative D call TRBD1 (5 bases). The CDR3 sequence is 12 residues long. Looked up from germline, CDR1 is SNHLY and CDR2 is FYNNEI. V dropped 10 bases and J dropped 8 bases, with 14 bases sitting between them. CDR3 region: CATRTFGEKLFF. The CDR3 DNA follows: TGTGCCACCAGGACATTTGGCGAAAAACTGTTTTTT.

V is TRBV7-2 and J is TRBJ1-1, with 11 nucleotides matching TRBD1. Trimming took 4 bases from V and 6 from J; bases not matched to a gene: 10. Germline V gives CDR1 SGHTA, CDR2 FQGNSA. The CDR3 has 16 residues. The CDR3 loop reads CASSSGQGAGYAEAFF. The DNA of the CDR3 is TGTGCCAGCAGCTCAGGACAGGGGGCCGGATACGCTGAAGCTTTCTTT. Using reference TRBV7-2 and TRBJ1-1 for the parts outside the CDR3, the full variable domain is GAGVSQSPSNKVTEKGKDVELRCDPISGHTALYWYRQSLGQGLEFLIYFQGNSAPDKSGLPSDRFSAERTGGSVSTLTIQRTQQEDSAVYLCASSSGQGAGYAEAFFGQGTRLTVV.

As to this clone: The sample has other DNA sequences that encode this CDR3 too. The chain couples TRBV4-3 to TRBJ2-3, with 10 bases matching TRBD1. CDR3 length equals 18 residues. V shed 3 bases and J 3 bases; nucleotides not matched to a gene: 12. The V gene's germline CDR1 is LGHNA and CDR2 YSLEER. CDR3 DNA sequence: TGCGCCAGCAGCCAGGGGGGCTGGGGGGGACAGGGGACAGATACGCAGTATTTT. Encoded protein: CASSQGGWGGQGTDTQYF.

Here the CDR3 DNA reads TGTGCCAGCAGTGAAGGGTCCGGGACTAGCGGGAGTGGGTCCTACAATGAGCAGTTCTTC. Translated, it gives CASSEGSGTSGSGSYNEQFF. V usage is TRBV6-1 and J usage is TRBJ2-1; 14 nucleotides agree with TRBD2. With V trimmed by 1 base and J by 1 base, 9 bases remained unmatched. CDR1 and CDR2 (germline): MNHNS, SASEGT. The CDR3 covers 20 residues.

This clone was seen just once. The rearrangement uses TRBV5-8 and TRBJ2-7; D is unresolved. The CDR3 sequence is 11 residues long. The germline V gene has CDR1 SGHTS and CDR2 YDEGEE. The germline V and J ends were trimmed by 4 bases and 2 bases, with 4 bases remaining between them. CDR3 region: CASSPAYEQYF. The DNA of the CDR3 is TGTGCCAGCAGCCCGGCCTACGAGCAGTACTTC. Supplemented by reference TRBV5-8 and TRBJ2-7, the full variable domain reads EAGVTQSPTHLIKTRGQQATLRCSPISGHTSVYWYQQALGLGLQFLLWYDEGEERNRGNFPPRFSGRQFPNYSSELNVNALELEDSALYLCASSPAYEQYFGPGTRLTVT.

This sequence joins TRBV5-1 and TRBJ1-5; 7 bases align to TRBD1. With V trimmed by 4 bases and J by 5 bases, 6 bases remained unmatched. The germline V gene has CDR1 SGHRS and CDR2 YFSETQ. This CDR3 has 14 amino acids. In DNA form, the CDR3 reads TGCGCCAGCAGCCCGGACCAGGGGGATCAGCCCCAGCATTTT. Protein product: CASSPDQGDQPQHF. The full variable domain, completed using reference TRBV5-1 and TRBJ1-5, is KAGVTQTPRYLIKTRGQQVTLSCSPISGHRSVSWYQQTPGQGLQFLFEYFSETQRNKGNFPGRFSGRQFSNSRSEMNVSTLELGDSALYLCASSPDQGDQPQHFGDGTRLSIL.

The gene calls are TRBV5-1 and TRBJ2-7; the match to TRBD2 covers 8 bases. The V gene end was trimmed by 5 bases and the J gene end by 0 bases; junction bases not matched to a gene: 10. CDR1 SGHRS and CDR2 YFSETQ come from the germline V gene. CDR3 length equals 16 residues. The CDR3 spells CASRKELAVSSYEQYF. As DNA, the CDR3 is TGCGCCAGCAGAAAGGAACTAGCGGTTAGCTCCTACGAGCAGTACTTC.